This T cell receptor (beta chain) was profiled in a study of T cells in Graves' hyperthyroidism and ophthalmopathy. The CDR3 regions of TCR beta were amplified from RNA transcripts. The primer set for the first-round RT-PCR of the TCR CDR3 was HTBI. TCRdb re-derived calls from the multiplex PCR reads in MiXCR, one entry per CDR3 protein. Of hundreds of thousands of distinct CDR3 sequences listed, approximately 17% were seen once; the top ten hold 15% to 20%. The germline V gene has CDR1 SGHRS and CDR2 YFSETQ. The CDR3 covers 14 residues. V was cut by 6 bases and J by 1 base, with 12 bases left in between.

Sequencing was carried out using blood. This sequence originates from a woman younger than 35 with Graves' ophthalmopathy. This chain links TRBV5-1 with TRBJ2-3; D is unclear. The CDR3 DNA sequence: TGCGCCAGCACTCACGGCAGCGGCACAGATACGCAGTATTTT. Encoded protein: CASTHGSGTDTQYF.